This entry concerns a single TCR beta chain. Its antigen is unknown. It has no much larger one-base neighbor in the sample; base qualities were not kept. The data derive from a study of a mutant IDH1 vaccine in newly diagnosed glioma (dated by TCRdb to the early 2020s). Looking at the study overall: Vaccination started 4-6 weeks after radiotherapy alone, or was given together with temozolomide cycles in the groups whose treatment included chemotherapy. Visit V12 was the week-35 safety follow-up and visit V13 was the week-47 end of study. Longitudinal TCRB deep sequencing was performed for about two dozen treated patients wherever samples were available for exploratory analyses. The roughly 32 treated patients were around 60% male and about 38% female, with a mean age of around 40 years. Before enrollment, patients had received standard therapy of radiotherapy alone, temozolomide alone, or radiochemotherapy with temozolomide; most received the combination. Peripheral blood samples were drawn at six visits, namely V03 (baseline), V05, V07, V10, V12 and V13.

Receptor amplification or capture employed the immunoSEQ multiplex PCR assay. Rearranged TCR beta chain sequences were amplified with the hsTCRB Kit following the manufacturer's protocol. TCRB libraries were sequenced on an Illumina MiSeq. The source study handled its data this way. The proprietary platform of the kit vendor was used for demultiplexing, trimming and gene mapping. The table comes from immuneACCESS by way of TCRdb, which keeps in-frame sequences with V and J called. Part of the clones is missing from these tables; in studies checked, under half for an unresolved V gene and the rest for unknown reasons. That table gives V, J and clone size, and the DNA gave D and trimming. This sample holds tens of thousands of clones; 80% to 90% were observed only once. The ten largest clonotypes hold roughly 5.7% of the sample. Overall results and qualifications from the work: The authors noted that analyses of patient blood samples could not be reproduced because of sample limitations. Across multiple MHC alleles, vaccine-induced immune responses were seen in around 94% of patients. PBMC samples for TCRB deep sequencing were selected based on availability. Pseudoprogression appeared unrelated to alterations in the top peripheral T cell clonotypes detected by TCRB sequencing.

Trimmed from V: 4 bases; trimmed from J: 4 bases; junction bases lacking a gene match: 8. Via the germline V gene, CDR1 is MNHEY and CDR2 SVGAGI. From its cysteine to its phenylalanine, the CDR3 spans 16 amino acids. Only the CDR3 part of the read is kept: 48 bases, read in frame from the first base. Reading the label with the study, this specimen's time point is: week 35, safety follow-up. Every vaccine dose consisted of 300 ug of a 20-mer mutant IDH1 peptide in Montanide, administered subcutaneously together with topical imiquimod. Patients received eight vaccinations in weeks 1, 3, 5, 7, 11, 15, 19 and 23, corresponding to visits V03 through V10. Donors had newly diagnosed WHO grade 3 or 4 IDH1-mutant astrocytomas with loss of nuclear ATRX. The samples were drawn from NOA16, a multicentre, single-arm, open-label phase I trial in Germany that tested a mutant IDH1 peptide vaccine in humans for the first time. Genomic DNA for TCRB sequencing was extracted from EDTA blood using the DNeasy Blood and Tissue Kit.

This receptor was identified in a man aged 35 to 55 with glioma. The chain was built from TRBV6-5 and TRBJ2-5; 11 junctional bases match TRBD2. Here the sequenced sample was PBMCs, taken from a glioma patient whose treatment included an IDH1 peptide vaccine. The sequence in DNA is TGTGCCAGCAGTTTTATTAGCGGGAGGGCCATAGAGACCCAGTACTTC. Its coded protein is CASSFISGRAIETQYF.